The clone carrying this TCR beta chain was recorded a few times. The data stem from a study of blood T cells in healthy people across ages. Across the whole study: With template switching, about one barcoded beta molecule was captured per two T cells.

This CDR3 is built from 13 residues. V trimming: 8 bases; J trimming: 4 bases; junction bases outside the gene matches: 5. Germline V CDR1 and CDR2: ENHRY, SYGVKD. The authors ran a second PCR of about 7 to 11 cycles using a sample-barcoded 5' primer and a J-beta primer mix. MiXCR, run by TCRdb on the 5' RACE reads, gives a single entry per CDR3 protein. The sample records 550,000 to 650,000 distinct CDR3 sequences, about 25% being singletons. These same records also appear under a second study, on T cells of mothers and their children.

The receptor was isolated from a boy younger than 10 in good health. The sequenced sample was blood. V and J are TRBV10-3 and TRBJ1-1, with 9 bases matching TRBD1. The CDR3 coding sequence is TGTGCCATCGGGACAGGGCACTTCACTGAAGCTTTCTTT. Translating gives CAIGTGHFTEAFF.